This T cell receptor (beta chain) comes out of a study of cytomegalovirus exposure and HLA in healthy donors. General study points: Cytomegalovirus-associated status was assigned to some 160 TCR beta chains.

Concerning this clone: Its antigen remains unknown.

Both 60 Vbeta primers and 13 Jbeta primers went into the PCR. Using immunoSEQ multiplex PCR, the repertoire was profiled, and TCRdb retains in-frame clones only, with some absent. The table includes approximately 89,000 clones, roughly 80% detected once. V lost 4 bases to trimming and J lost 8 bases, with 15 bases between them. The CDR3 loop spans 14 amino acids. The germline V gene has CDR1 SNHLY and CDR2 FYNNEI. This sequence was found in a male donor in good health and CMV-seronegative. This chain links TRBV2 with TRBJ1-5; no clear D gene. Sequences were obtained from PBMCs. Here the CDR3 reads CASSGVRKPKPQHF. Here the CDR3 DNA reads TGTGCCAGCAGTGGAGTAAGAAAACCAAAGCCCCAGCATTTT.